One T cell receptor (beta chain) is described in this entry. Time point specified: peripheral blood 6 weeks after treatment start. Locally advanced or metastatic urothelial carcinoma was present in patients. These data originate in a study of PD-L1 blockade in urothelial cancer. Background on the study: Intravenous atezolizumab, 1,200 mg every 3 weeks, was begun by patients around 2014. The researchers analyzed blood 3 weeks (second dose) and 6 weeks after treatment start.

The investigators introduced synthetic TCR analog templates into each PCR as spikes. Profiling relied on immunoSEQ multiplex PCR, and the TCRdb table lists in-frame clones only, not all of them. The data show about 43,000 clones, under 90% seen once. CDR1 is MNHNY and CDR2 is SVGAGI in the germline V gene (reference sequence). This CDR3 spans 14 amino acids. J gave up 11 bases and V 2 bases, and 5 bases lay outside the gene matches. The source material was PBMCs, sampled around atezolizumab (anti-PD-L1) treatment. The receptor's source is a man in his sixties with urothelial cancer. The V gene is TRBV6-6, the J gene TRBJ1-6, with 8 bases lining up with TRBD1. CDR3 bases: TGTGCCAGCAGTTACCCCACAGGGGGGCCACCCCTCCACTTT. Protein sequence: CASSYPTGGPPLHF.